Listed below are T cell receptor beta chains from one sample, sequenced in a study of blood T cell repertoires in COVID-19. Clones were read by immunoSEQ multiplex PCR, and TCRdb kept only the in-frame ones, dropping some. The data show 180,000 or so clones, approximately 87% seen once. The sequencing input was peripheral blood. These receptors were obtained from a man in his forties with active or convalescent COVID-19. CDR3s include the opening cysteine and the closing phenylalanine or tryptophan. D genes are given only for firm matches. Size values are once, few and many counts, or a class for expanded clones, and some rows have none.

few	-	TRBV19	TRBJ1-2	TGTGCCAGTAATCGAGGTGGAGGTGGCTATGGCTACACCTTC	CASNRGGGGYGYTF
-	TRBD1	TRBV7-2	TRBJ1-6	TGTGCCAGCAGCACCGAAGACAGGGCTTCACCCCTCCACTTT	CASSTEDRASPLHF
once	-	TRBV30	TRBJ1-6	TGTGCCTGGAATTCAGGTCTCATCCCCTATAATTCACCCCTCCACTTT	CAWNSGLIPYNSPLHF
-	TRBD1	TRBV19	TRBJ1-4	TGTGCCAGTAGTCAACCGGGACAGGGGAACGAAAAACTGTTTTTT	CASSQPGQGNEKLFF
-	TRBD1	TRBV11-2	TRBJ2-7	TGTGCCAGCAGCTCAAACAGGGGGCGCAAGTACGAGCAGTACTTC	CASSSNRGRKYEQYF
once	-	TRBV6-2/TRBV6-3	TRBJ1-2	TGTGCCAGCAGTTATAAGGGTTCAGGGCCTCCTTATGGCTACACCTTC	CASSYKGSGPPYGYTF
many	TRBD2	TRBV4-3	TRBJ2-1	TGCGCCAGCAGCCCACGCGGGGGGGCCGGTGAGCAGTTCTTC	CASSPRGGAGEQFF
once	TRBD2	TRBV18	TRBJ2-2	TGTGCCAGCTCACCACGACTAGCGGGACCCACCGGGGAGCTGTTTTTT	CASSPRLAGPTGELFF
-	-	TRBV19	TRBJ1-3	TGTGCCAGTAGTATGCAACAGGGAAGCTCTGGAAACACCATATATTTT	CASSMQQGSSGNTIYF
-	TRBD1	TRBV5-4	TRBJ1-2	TGTGCCAGCAGCTTACAGGGGTTCGACTATGGCTACACCTTC	CASSLQGFDYGYTF
-	-	TRBV21-1	TRBJ1-3	TGTGCCAGCAGCTCAACCCTAGAGGGAAACACCATATATTTT	CASSSTLEGNTIYF
-	TRBD1	TRBV5-1	TRBJ1-1	TGCGCCAGCAGCCTACAGGGGAGAGGGATGAACACTGAAGCTTTCTTT	CASSLQGRGMNTEAFF
-	-	TRBV5-6	TRBJ1-1	TGTGCCAGCAGCCCATTATCAGAGAACACTGAAGCTTTCTTT	CASSPLSENTEAFF
-	TRBD1	TRBV11-2	TRBJ2-5	TGTGCCAGCAGCAGGTGGAGGGGGGACAGGGGAGAGACCCAGTACTTC	CASSRWRGDRGETQYF
-	-	TRBV29-1	TRBJ2-7	TGCAGCGTTGTGAGGGATTCCTACGAGCAGTACTTC	CSVVRDSYEQYF
-	-	TRBV5-6	TRBJ1-2	TGTGCCAGCAGCTTGGCCCGTAGGCAGGGCGTGGGTGGCTACACCTTC	CASSLARRQGVGGYTF
-	-	TRBV7-2	TRBJ2-2	TGTGCCAGCAGCTTGGGACAGAACACCGGGGAGCTGTTTTTT	CASSLGQNTGELFF
-	TRBD1	TRBV28	TRBJ1-1	TGTGCCAGCAGTCCTGTGGGACAGGGGACCGGCATGAACACTGAAGCTTTCTTT	CASSPVGQGTGMNTEAFF
once	-	TRBV4-3	TRBJ1-2	TGCGCCAGCAGCCAAGATCTCTCAACCGGGGGATTACATGGCTACACCTTC	CASSQDLSTGGLHGYTF
-	TRBD1	TRBV27	TRBJ2-7	TGTGCCAGCAGTTCCCAAGGGGACAGGGAAGGCTACGAGCAGTACTTC	CASSSQGDREGYEQYF
-	TRBD2	TRBV19	TRBJ2-1	TGTGCCAGTAAACCTCCGACTAGCGGGGGGCCCAATGAGCAGTTCTTC	CASKPPTSGGPNEQFF
-	TRBD1	TRBV6-6	TRBJ1-2	TGTGCCAGCAGTACAGGGGGAGGCTACACCTTC	CASSTGGGYTF
once	-	TRBV12-3/TRBV12-4	TRBJ1-2	TGTGCCAGCAGTGATGACATGAACTATGGCTACACCTTC	CASSDDMNYGYTF
once	-	TRBV11-2	TRBJ1-2	TGTGCCAGCAGCCGTACAGGCCCTGATACTTATGGCTACACCTTC	CASSRTGPDTYGYTF
-	-	TRBV9	TRBJ1-2	TGTGCCAGCAGCGTAGACAGGGAGAACTATGGCTACACCTTC	CASSVDRENYGYTF
-	-	TRBV4-3	TRBJ2-7	TGCGCCAGCAGCCTTCACCAAGGGGCGTTATTCTACGAGCAGTACTTC	CASSLHQGALFYEQYF
-	-	TRBV3-1/TRBV3-2	TRBJ1-5	TGTGCCAGCAGTGAGACAGGTGGGGGTAATCAGCCCCAGCATTTT	CASSETGGGNQPQHF
-	TRBD2	TRBV7-6	TRBJ2-1	TGTGCCAGCAGCTCCCGTCCACTAGCGAGTGAGCAGTTCTTC	CASSSRPLASEQFF
once	TRBD2	TRBV5-1	TRBJ2-7	TGCGCCAGCAGCGTTAGCGGGGACACCTACGAGCAGTACTTC	CASSVSGDTYEQYF
-	-	TRBV10-3	TRBJ2-2	TGTGCCATCAGCCACTCTAGCACCGGGGAGCTGTTTTTT	CAISHSSTGELFF
-	-	TRBV12-3/TRBV12-4	TRBJ1-2	TGTGCCAGCACCCATCGGAGGGCCGGCTACACCTTC	CASTHRRAGYTF
-	-	TRBV27	TRBJ1-1	TGTGCCAGCAGCCTAGACCGCAGGGGTACTGAAGCTTTCTTT	CASSLDRRGTEAFF
-	TRBD2	TRBV7-9	TRBJ2-7	TGTGCCAGCAGCTTACGAGGGGCTAGCGGGAGATACGAGCAGTACTTC	CASSLRGASGRYEQYF
-	-	TRBV5-1	TRBJ1-6	TGCGCCAGCAGCTTGTCCGGGAGCTCCTATAATTCACCCCTCCACTTT	CASSLSGSSYNSPLHF
-	TRBD1	TRBV19	TRBJ1-1	TGTGCCAGTAGTCCTTGGGACAGCACTGAAGCTTTCTTT	CASSPWDSTEAFF
-	TRBD1	TRBV6-6	TRBJ1-3	TGTGCCAGCAGCAGCACAGGGGTCTCTGGAAACACCATATATTTT	CASSSTGVSGNTIYF
-	-	TRBV7-9	TRBJ1-1	TGTGCCAGCAGCCCTCCTGTTGGGGCGAACACTGAAGCTTTCTTT	CASSPPVGANTEAFF
-	TRBD1	TRBV18	TRBJ1-1	TGTGCCAGCTCAGGCGGACAGGGGAGTTTAACTGAAGCTTTCTTT	CASSGGQGSLTEAFF
-	TRBD1	TRBV30	TRBJ1-2	TGTGCCTGGAGTGAAGGGACAGGGGCTGGCTACACCTTC	CAWSEGTGAGYTF
-	-	TRBV11-1	TRBJ1-2	TGTGCCAGCAGCCCCGACAATTCTAACTATGGCTACACCTTC	CASSPDNSNYGYTF
-	-	TRBV7-9	TRBJ2-5	TGTGCCAGCAGCTTAGGCCTCGGGGGGCCTGAAGAGACCCAGTACTTC	CASSLGLGGPEETQYF
-	-	TRBV30	TRBJ1-1	TGTGCCTGGAGTAGTTACGGGAGGGGAGACACTGAAGCTTTCTTT	CAWSSYGRGDTEAFF
-	-	TRBV5-1	TRBJ2-5	TGCGCCAGCAGCTTAAACCAACGGAGTGGGGAGACCCAGTACTTC	CASSLNQRSGETQYF
-	-	TRBV5-4	TRBJ1-2	TGTGCCAGCAGCGTCCGGGACATTCAACGCGGCTACACCTTC	CASSVRDIQRGYTF
-	TRBD2	TRBV9	TRBJ2-5	TGTGCCAGCAGCGTAGCTAGGGGACTAGCGGGGGTAGAGACCCAGTACTTC	CASSVARGLAGVETQYF
-	-	TRBV10-3	TRBJ1-6	TGTGCCATCAGTGAGACAGGTCATAATTCACCCCTCCACTTT	CAISETGHNSPLHF
-	-	TRBV7-2	TRBJ1-2	TGTGCCAGCAGCTTAGGCCCAGGGATTAACTATGGCTACACCTTC	CASSLGPGINYGYTF
once	TRBD1	TRBV6-5	TRBJ2-7	TGTGCCAGCAGGGGGACAGGGGGAAACGAGCAGTACTTC	CASRGTGGNEQYF
-	TRBD1	TRBV5-6	TRBJ2-7	TGTGCCAGCAGCGTGACAGGGGGCGATGCCCTGGATTCCGAGCAGTACTTC	CASSVTGGDALDSEQYF
-	TRBD1	TRBV5-8	TRBJ2-2	TGTGCCAGCAGCCGACAGGGGGAGACCACCGGGGAGCTGTTTTTT	CASSRQGETTGELFF
-	TRBD2	TRBV5-1	TRBJ2-7	TGCGCCAGCAGCTTGTCGAGAGCGGGGGGGCCCTACGAGCAGTACTTC	CASSLSRAGGPYEQYF
-	TRBD2	TRBV28	TRBJ2-3	TGTGCCAGCAGTACGAGGACTAGCGGGGTAGATACGCAGTATTTT	CASSTRTSGVDTQYF
-	-	TRBV5-6	TRBJ1-6	TGTGCCAGCAGCTTGAAGGCGGGGAATTCACCCCTCCACTTT	CASSLKAGNSPLHF
-	TRBD2	TRBV4-1	TRBJ2-1	TGCGCCAGCAGCCAAGGTAGCGGGGGCTACAATGAGCAGTTCTTC	CASSQGSGGYNEQFF
once	-	TRBV30	TRBJ1-5	TGTGCCTGGAGCCCAGGGATTGGGGAGCCCCAGCATTTT	CAWSPGIGEPQHF
-	-	TRBV4-1	TRBJ2-2	TGCGCCAGCAGCCATCGACCGGACTTTTCCACCGGGGAGCTGTTTTTT	CASSHRPDFSTGELFF
-	-	TRBV7-9	TRBJ2-3	TGTGCCAGCAGCTTAGGGAGGTCTAGCACAGATACGCAGTATTTT	CASSLGRSSTDTQYF